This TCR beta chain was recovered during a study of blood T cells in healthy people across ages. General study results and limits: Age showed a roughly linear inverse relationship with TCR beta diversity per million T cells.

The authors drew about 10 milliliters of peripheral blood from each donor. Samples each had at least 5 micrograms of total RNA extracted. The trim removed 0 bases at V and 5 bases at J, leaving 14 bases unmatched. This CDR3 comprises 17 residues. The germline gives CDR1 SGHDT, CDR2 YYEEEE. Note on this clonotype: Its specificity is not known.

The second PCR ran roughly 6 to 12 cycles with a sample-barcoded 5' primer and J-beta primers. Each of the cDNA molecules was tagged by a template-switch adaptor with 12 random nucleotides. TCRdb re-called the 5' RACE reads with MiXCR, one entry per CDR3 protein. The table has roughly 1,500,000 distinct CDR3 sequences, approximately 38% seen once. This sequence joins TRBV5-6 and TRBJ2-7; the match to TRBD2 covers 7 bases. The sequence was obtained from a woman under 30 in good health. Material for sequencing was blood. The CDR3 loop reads CASSLGASGTKGHEQYF. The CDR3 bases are TGTGCCAGCAGCTTGGGGGCTAGCGGTACTAAGGGCCACGAGCAGTACTTC.